Listed below are T cell receptor beta chains from one sample, sequenced in a study of shared clonotypes between healthy human individuals. The assay was immunoSEQ multiplex PCR, and TCRdb's table has in-frame clones only and misses some. There are roughly 810,000 clones in the sample; roughly 96% occur only once, and approximately 0.2% lies in the top ten. Sequencing used naive CD8+ T cells sorted from blood. These receptors came from a man aged 30 to 45 in good health. Each CDR3 is given with its conserved first and last residue. A D gene is named only where the DNA matches it firmly. Size values are once, few and many counts, or a class for expanded clones, and some rows have none.

v_gene,j_gene,d_gene,abundance,len,CDR3aa
TRBV28,TRBJ2-3,TRBD1,NA,16,CASSGRDSESTDTQYF
TRBV18,TRBJ2-1,NA,NA,16,CASRLVGVGPYNEQFF
TRBV4-3,TRBJ2-1,TRBD2,NA,16,CASSLRRLAVYNEQFF
TRBV6-5,TRBJ2-5,NA,NA,14,CASSYSGEGETQYF
TRBV2,TRBJ1-5,TRBD1,NA,14,CAGANRGSNQPQHF
TRBV15,TRBJ1-2,NA,NA,16,CATSPERGGGSYGYTF
TRBV4-3,TRBJ1-2,NA,once,15,CASSQYLGGGYGYTF
TRBV6-5,TRBJ1-1,TRBD1,NA,14,CASSETGEGTEAFF
TRBV5-1,TRBJ2-3,TRBD2,NA,16,CASSFGLAGNTDTQYF
TRBV19,TRBJ2-7,NA,once,12,CASSGGPYEQYF
TRBV5-4,TRBJ2-7,TRBD2,NA,12,CASSRGLDEQYF
TRBV4-3,TRBJ2-1,NA,once,21,CASSQDLPWETDDLPYNEQFF
TRBV15,TRBJ2-7,NA,NA,13,CATSGDTGYEQYF
TRBV5-1,TRBJ2-3,NA,once,14,CASSLVSSTDTQYF
TRBV7-8,TRBJ2-5,NA,NA,14,CASNRNTYQETQYF
TRBV7-8,TRBJ2-6,NA,NA,17,CASSLVGLASGANVLTF
TRBV19,TRBJ2-7,NA,once,13,CASSSGPSYEQYF
TRBV9,TRBJ2-7,TRBD1,NA,14,CASSVEGQGYEQYF
TRBV18,TRBJ2-3,NA,NA,14,CASSPVYSDDTQYF
TRBV27,TRBJ2-1,TRBD2,NA,15,CASSLGLAGSNEQFF
TRBV27,TRBJ2-1,NA,NA,11,CASLGGDEQFF
TRBV29-1,TRBJ2-7,NA,once,14,CSVEVGDVAYEQYF
TRBV14,TRBJ2-7,NA,NA,17,CASSQDGRGARSYEQYF
TRBV9,TRBJ2-7,TRBD2,NA,15,CASSLLGTSGYEQYF
TRBV5-5,TRBJ2-2,TRBD1,NA,16,CASSSRTGPDTGELFF
TRBV7-9,TRBJ2-5,NA,NA,15,CASSLPGVTQETQYF
TRBV11-3,TRBJ2-7,TRBD2,NA,13,CASSAGLAGEQYF
TRBV7-9,TRBJ2-7,TRBD1,once,15,CASSLVQGASDEQYF
TRBV7-9,TRBJ2-7,TRBD2,once,17,CASRVLAGASLVDEQYF
TRBV9,TRBJ2-7,NA,NA,14,CASSGGTFAYEQYF
TRBV9,TRBJ2-7,NA,once,14,CASGPYRSTYEQYF
TRBV18,TRBJ2-5,NA,NA,17,CASSPPDTLLGQETQYF
TRBV7-2,TRBJ1-2,NA,NA,13,CASSTDKNYGYTF
TRBV12-5,TRBJ2-2,NA,NA,19,CASGFHDAVGAALLGELFF
TRBV27,TRBJ1-1,TRBD1,NA,15,CASSSLGQGPTEAFF
TRBV11-3,TRBJ2-1,NA,NA,14,CASSPRVGYNEQFF
TRBV5-4,TRBJ1-5,NA,NA,16,CASSLGGLGNNQPQHF
TRBV27,TRBJ2-7,TRBD1,NA,15,CASSPRPGQGYEQYF
TRBV4-1,TRBJ1-2,NA,NA,14,CASSQAQGDYGYTF
TRBV11-1,TRBJ2-1,NA,NA,16,CASSLVRDSFYNEQFF
TRBV28,TRBJ2-5,TRBD1,once,15,CASSAGTGGQETQYF